The present T cell receptor (beta chain) was sequenced within a study of molecular identifiers for immune sequencing clone quantification. Libraries of naive CD8 T cells were made from 20,000 to 1,000,000 sorted cells. They used 10%, 30% or 50% RNA. Sorting defined naive CD8 T cells as CD8+CD4-CCR7+CD45RA+. Worth noting for this clonotype: What it binds is not known.

Library preparation followed earlier protocols using designated TCR primers. TCRdb analysed the PCR reads with MiXCR anew, one entry per CDR3 protein. The sample holds some 100,000 distinct CDR3 sequences, roughly 38% seen once. Trimming removed 0 bases from V and 4 bases from J, with 12 bases in between. Looked up from germline, CDR1 is MGHRA and CDR2 is YSYEKL. This CDR3 spans 15 amino acids. Study-wide findings and caveats: Clonotypes topping 20 RNA copies carried over 99% of effector molecules but under 1% of naive ones.

The chain employs TRBV4-1 and TRBJ1-2; the D gene is possibly TRBD1 (6 bases). This receptor was taken from a human donor in good health. Some libraries in this study had Jurkat cell RNA spiked in. The sample taken for sequencing was naive CD8+ T cells from blood, with Jurkat cell RNA spiked in. As for subset: FACS-sorted CD8+CD4-CCR7+CD45RA+ naive T cells. The CDR3 nucleotides read TGCGCCAGCAGCCAAGAGGGAGGGGGGAGCTATGGCTACACCTTC. It translates to CASSQEGGGSYGYTF.